These 3 T cell receptor beta chains came from one sample sequenced in a study of shared clonotypes between healthy human individuals. The method was immunoSEQ multiplex PCR; TCRdb's version includes in-frame clones alone and lacks a portion of them. The sample has hundreds of thousands of clones; 90% to 97% are singletons. Only CD45RO-negative cells positively selected for CCR7 counted as naive CD8 cells, so terminally differentiated effector memory CD45RA+ cells were excluded. The sample taken for sequencing was naive CD8+ T cells sorted from blood. The receptor set was obtained from a woman in her 30s in good health.

The chain employs TRBV6-1 and TRBJ2-3; TRBD2 matches 7 bases. The CDR3 extends over 15 amino acids. Germline-derived CDR1 and CDR2 are MNHNS and SASEGT. V shed 3 bases and J 4 bases; nucleotides not matched to a gene: 7. The CDR3 nucleotides read TGTGCCAGCAGTGACCTAGCGGAAGGGGCAGATACGCAGTATTTT. Residues: CASSDLAEGADTQYF.

The J gene is TRBJ1-1, the V gene TRBV27; D remains unclear. CDR1 and CDR2 from the germline V gene are MNHEY and SMNVEV (reference sequence). The CDR3 is 14 residues long. V dropped 6 bases and J dropped 3 bases, with 14 bases sitting between them. The CDR3 DNA sequence: TGTGCCAGCAGCAATTTCGGACGGCACACTGAAGCTTTCTTT. Translating it yields CASSNFGRHTEAFF.

The chain has TRBV4-1 and TRBJ1-3; 9 bases align to TRBD1. The CDR3 totals 16 residues. Germline V gene lookup returns CDR1 MGHRA and CDR2 YSYEKL. With 1 base clipped from V and 4 bases from J, the junction kept 5 bases outside the gene matches. The CDR3 is CASSQARTGEGNTIYF. The DNA of the CDR3 is TGCGCCAGCAGCCAAGCCCGGACAGGGGAAGGAAACACCATATATTTT.